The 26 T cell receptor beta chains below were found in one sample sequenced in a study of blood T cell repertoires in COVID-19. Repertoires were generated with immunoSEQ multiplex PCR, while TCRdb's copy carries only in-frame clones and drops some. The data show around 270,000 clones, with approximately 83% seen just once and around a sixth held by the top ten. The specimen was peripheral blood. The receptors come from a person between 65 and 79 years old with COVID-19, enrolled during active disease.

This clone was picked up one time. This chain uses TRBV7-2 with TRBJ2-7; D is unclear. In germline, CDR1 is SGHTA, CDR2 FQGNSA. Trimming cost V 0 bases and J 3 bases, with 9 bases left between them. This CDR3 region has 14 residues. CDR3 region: CASSLAGRIYEQYF. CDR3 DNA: TGTGCCAGCAGCTTAGCGGGCAGGATCTACGAGCAGTACTTC.

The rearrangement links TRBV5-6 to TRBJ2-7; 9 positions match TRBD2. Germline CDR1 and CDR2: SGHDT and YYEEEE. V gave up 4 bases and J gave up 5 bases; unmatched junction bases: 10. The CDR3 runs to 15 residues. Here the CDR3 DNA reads TGTGCCAGCAGCCTGACTAGCGGCCCTCTTGACGAGCAGTACTTC. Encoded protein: CASSLTSGPLDEQYF.

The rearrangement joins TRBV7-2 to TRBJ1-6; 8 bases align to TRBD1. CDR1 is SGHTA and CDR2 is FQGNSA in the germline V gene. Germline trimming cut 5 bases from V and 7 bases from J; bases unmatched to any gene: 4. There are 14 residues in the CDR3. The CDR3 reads CASSPRDRNSPLHF. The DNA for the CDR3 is TGTGCCAGCAGCCCACGGGACAGGAATTCACCCCTCCACTTT.

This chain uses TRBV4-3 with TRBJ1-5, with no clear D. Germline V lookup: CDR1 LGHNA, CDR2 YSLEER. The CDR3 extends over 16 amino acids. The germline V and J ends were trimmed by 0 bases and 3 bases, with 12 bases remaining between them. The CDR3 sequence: CASSQDVWAANQPQHF. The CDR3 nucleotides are TGCGCCAGCAGCCAAGATGTGTGGGCAGCCAATCAGCCCCAGCATTTT.

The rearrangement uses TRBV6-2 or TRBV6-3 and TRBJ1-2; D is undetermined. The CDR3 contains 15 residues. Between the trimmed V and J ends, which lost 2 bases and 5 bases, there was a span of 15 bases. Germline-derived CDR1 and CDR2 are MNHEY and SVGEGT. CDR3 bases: TGTGCCAGCAGTTACGGCGGCCATAGATGGTATGGCTACACCTTC. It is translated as CASSYGGHRWYGYTF.

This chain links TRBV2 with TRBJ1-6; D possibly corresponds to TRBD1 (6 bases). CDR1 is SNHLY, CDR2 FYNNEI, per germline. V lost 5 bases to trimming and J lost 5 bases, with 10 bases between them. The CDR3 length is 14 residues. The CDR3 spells CASSRDTNNSPLHF. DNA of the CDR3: TGTGCCAGCAGTAGGGACACCAATAATTCACCCCTCCACTTT.

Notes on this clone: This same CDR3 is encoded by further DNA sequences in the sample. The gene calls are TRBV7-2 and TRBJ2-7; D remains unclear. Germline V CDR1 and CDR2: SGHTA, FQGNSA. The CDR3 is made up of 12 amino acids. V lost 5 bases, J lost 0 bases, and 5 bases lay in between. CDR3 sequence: CASSPSSYEQYF. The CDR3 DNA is TGTGCCAGCAGCCCGAGCTCCTACGAGCAGTACTTC.

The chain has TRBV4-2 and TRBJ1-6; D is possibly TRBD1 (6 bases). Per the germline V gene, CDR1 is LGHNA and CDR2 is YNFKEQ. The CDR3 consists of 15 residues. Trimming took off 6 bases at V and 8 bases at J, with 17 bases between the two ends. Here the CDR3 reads CASSPGGQQYSPLHF. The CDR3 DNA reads TGTGCCAGCAGTCCGGGCGGACAGCAATATTCACCCCTCCACTTT.

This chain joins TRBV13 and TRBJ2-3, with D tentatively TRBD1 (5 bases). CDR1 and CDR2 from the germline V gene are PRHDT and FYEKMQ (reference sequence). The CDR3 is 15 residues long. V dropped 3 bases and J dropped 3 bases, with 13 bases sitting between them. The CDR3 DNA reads TGTGCCAGCAGCTTTCAGGGTAAGGGGACAGATACGCAGTATTTT. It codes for CASSFQGKGTDTQYF.

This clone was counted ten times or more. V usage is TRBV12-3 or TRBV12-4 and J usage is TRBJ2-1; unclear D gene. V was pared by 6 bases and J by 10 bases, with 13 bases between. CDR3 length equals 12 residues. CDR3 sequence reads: CASSHPGREQFF. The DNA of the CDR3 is TGTGCCAGCAGCCATCCAGGTCGCGAGCAGTTCTTC.

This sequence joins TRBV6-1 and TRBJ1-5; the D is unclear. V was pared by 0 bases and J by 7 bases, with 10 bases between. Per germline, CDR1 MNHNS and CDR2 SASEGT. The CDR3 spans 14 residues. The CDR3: CASSEASGVQPQHF. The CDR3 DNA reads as TGTGCCAGCAGTGAAGCTTCGGGTGTCCAGCCCCAGCATTTT.

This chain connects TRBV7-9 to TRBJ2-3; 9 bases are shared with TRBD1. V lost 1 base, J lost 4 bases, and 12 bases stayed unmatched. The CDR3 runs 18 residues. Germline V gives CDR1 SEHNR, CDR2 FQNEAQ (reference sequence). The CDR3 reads CASSLGGLGTGRSDTQYF. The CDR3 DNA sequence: TGTGCCAGCAGCTTAGGGGGACTTGGGACAGGGCGATCAGATACGCAGTATTTT.

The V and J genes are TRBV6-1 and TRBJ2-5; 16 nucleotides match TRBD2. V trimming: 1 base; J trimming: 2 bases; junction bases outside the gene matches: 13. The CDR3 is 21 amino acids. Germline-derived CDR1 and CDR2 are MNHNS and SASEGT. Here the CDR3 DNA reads TGTGCCAGCAGTGAAGTTTCGAGGGGACTAGCGGGAGGGCGCGGTCAAGAGACCCAGTACTTC. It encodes CASSEVSRGLAGGRGQETQYF.

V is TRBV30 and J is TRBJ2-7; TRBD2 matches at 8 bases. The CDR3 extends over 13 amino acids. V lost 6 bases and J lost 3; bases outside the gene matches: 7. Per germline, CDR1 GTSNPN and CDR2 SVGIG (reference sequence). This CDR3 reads CACSTSVGYEQYF. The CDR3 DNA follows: TGTGCCTGTTCGACTAGCGTGGGCTACGAGCAGTACTTC.

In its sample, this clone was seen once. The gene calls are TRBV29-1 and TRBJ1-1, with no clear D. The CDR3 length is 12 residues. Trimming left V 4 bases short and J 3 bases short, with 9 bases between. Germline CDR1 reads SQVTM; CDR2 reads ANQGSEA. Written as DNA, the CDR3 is TGCAGCGTTGGGTCAGGATACACTGAAGCTTTCTTT. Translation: CSVGSGYTEAFF.

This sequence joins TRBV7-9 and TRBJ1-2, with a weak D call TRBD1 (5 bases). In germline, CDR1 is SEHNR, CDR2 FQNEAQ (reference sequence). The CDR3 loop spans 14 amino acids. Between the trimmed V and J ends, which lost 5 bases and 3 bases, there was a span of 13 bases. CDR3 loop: CASSPPWGDYGYTF. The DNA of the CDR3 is TGTGCCAGCAGCCCGCCGTGGGGGGACTATGGCTACACCTTC. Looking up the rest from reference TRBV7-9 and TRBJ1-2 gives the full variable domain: DTGVSQNPRHKITKRGQNVTFRCDPISEHNRLYWYRQTLGQGPEFLTYFQNEAQLEKSRLLSDRFSAERPKGSFSTLEIQRTEQGDSAMYLCASSPPWGDYGYTFGSGTRLTVV.

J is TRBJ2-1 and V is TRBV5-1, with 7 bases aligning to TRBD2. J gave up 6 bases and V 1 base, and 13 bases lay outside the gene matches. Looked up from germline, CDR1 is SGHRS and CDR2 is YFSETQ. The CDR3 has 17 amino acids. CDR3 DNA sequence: TGCGCCAGCAGCTTGTTGGGGGGGAACCTAGCGGTCAATGAGCAGTTCTTC. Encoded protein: CASSLLGGNLAVNEQFF.

This CDR3 is CANQTGAGSNQPQHF. CDR3 bases: TGTGCCAACCAAACAGGGGCGGGTAGCAATCAGCCCCAGCATTTT. The V call is TRBV18, the J call TRBJ1-5; TRBD1 agrees at 7 bases. The CDR3 totals 15 residues. Trimming removed 10 bases from V and 0 bases from J; junction bases left unmatched: 9. Germline lookup yields CDR1 KGHSH and CDR2 LQKENI. Using reference TRBV18 and TRBJ1-5 for the parts outside the CDR3, the full variable domain is NAGVMQNPRHLVRRRGQEARLRCSPMKGHSHVYWYRQLPEEGLKFMVYLQKENIIDESGMPKERFSAEFPKEGPSILRIQQVVRGDSAAYFCANQTGAGSNQPQHFGDGTRLSIL.

CDR3 sequence reads: CASSLVSGGNQPQHF. The CDR3 DNA follows: TGTGCCAGCAGCTTAGTTTCGGGAGGCAATCAGCCCCAGCATTTT. This chain uses TRBV7-2 with TRBJ1-5; D gene uncertain. The CDR3 is made up of 15 amino acids. Germline lookup yields CDR1 SGHTA and CDR2 FQGNSA. V dropped 1 base and J dropped 2 bases, with 9 bases sitting between them. The full variable domain, completed using reference TRBV7-2 and TRBJ1-5, is GAGVSQSPSNKVTEKGKDVELRCDPISGHTALYWYRQSLGQGLEFLIYFQGNSAPDKSGLPSDRFSAERTGGSVSTLTIQRTQQEDSAVYLCASSLVSGGNQPQHFGDGTRLSIL.

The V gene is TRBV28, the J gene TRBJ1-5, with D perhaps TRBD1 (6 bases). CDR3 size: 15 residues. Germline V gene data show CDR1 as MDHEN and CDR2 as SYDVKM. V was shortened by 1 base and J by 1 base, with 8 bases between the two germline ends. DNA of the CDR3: TGTGCCAGCAGTTTATCAACAGGGAGCAATCAGCCCCAGCATTTT. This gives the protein CASSLSTGSNQPQHF.

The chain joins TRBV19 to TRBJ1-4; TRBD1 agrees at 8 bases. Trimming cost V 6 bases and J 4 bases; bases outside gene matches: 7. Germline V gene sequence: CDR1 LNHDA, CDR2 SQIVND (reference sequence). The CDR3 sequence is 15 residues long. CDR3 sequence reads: CASRDPGQGNEKLFF. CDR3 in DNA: TGTGCCAGTAGAGATCCCGGACAGGGTAATGAAAAACTGTTTTTT.

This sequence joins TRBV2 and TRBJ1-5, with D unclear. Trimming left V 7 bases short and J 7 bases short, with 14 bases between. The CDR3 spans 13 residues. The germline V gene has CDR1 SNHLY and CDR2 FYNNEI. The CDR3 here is CASTVQTSQPQHF. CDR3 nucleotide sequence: TGTGCCAGCACGGTACAGACCAGCCAGCCCCAGCATTTT.

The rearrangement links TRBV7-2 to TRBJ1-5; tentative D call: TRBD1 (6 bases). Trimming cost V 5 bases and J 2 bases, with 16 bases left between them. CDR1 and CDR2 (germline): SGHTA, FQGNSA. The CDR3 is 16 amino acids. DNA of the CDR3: TGTGCCAGCAGCAAAGGGACATCCTCGGGCAATCAGCCCCAGCATTTT. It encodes CASSKGTSSGNQPQHF.

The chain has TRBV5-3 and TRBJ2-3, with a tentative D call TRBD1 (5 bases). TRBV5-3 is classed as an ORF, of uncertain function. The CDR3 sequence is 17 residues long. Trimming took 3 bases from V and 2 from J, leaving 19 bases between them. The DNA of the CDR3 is TGTGCCAGAAGCTGCAGGGCTGTAGCCAACGTCACAGATACGCAGTATTTT. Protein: CARSCRAVANVTDTQYF.

The CDR3: CASSYPRQGVTYEQYF. CDR3 bases: TGTGCCAGCAGTTACCCGAGACAGGGGGTGACCTACGAGCAGTACTTC. V usage is TRBV6-2 or TRBV6-3 and J usage is TRBJ2-7; 9 bases agree with TRBD1. Trimming cost V 2 bases and J 2 bases; bases outside gene matches: 7. The CDR3 contains 16 residues. Looked up from germline, CDR1 is MNHEY and CDR2 is SVGEGT.

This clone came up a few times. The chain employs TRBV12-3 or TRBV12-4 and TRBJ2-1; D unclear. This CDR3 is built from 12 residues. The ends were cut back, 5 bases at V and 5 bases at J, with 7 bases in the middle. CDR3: CASSQTDNEQFF. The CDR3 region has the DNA TGTGCCAGCAGTCAAACAGACAATGAGCAGTTCTTC.